Here is one TCR beta chain with its context. Its specificity is not known. One end of the junction varies from germline; a read error may be responsible. The sample belongs to a study of post-analysis software for immune sequencing data. Study-level results: Controls showed significantly higher normalized Chao1 diversity than did multiple sclerosis patients. TRBV segments more frequent in patients than in controls numbered a few and included TRBV5-6, TRBV5-1 and TRBV20-1. The authors found that F measure strongly co-clustered same-batch samples.

The CDR3 length is 16 residues. From germline, CDR1 is MNHEY and CDR2 SMNVEV (reference sequence). Prepared TCR beta cDNA libraries contained unique molecular identifiers. With about 1 to 11 million T cells as the source, approximately 450,000 cDNA molecules resulted. TCRdb ran MiXCR on the PCR reads and lists one entry per CDR3 protein. There are about 820,000 distinct CDR3 sequences in the sample; roughly 50% occur only once, and under 6% lies in the top ten. The receptor's source is a girl under 18 with multiple sclerosis. The V and J genes are TRBV27 and TRBJ2-1, with a weak D call TRBD1 (5 bases). Source material: blood. CDR3 in DNA: TGTGCCAGCAGTTTAGGGCAGGGTTACTCCTACAATGGGCAGTTCTTC. Protein product: CASSLGQGYSYNGQFF.